This TCR beta chain was sequenced in a study of blood T cell repertoires in COVID-19. Looked up from germline, CDR1 is SQVTM and CDR2 is ANQGSEA. This CDR3 has 16 amino acids. The V segment lost 3 bases and the J segment 4 bases; nucleotides outside the gene matches: 12. Sequencing was performed with immunoSEQ multiplex PCR; in TCRdb, only in-frame clones are kept and a portion is missing. The sample lists 200,000 or so clones, approximately 90% seen once, with 2.5% in the top ten. The chain combines TRBV29-1 with TRBJ2-1; 7 positions match TRBD1. The clonotype was recovered from a middle-aged woman with acute COVID-19. The sequenced sample consisted of PBMCs or T cells enriched from blood (not recorded which). The CDR3 DNA sequence: TGCAGCGTTGACGCCCCGGGACAGCTACCTTACAATGAGCAGTTCTTC. Protein: CSVDAPGQLPYNEQFF.